This T cell receptor beta chain was recorded in a study of type 1 and type 2 diabetes patients. Background on the study: Samples came from type 1 diabetic, type 2 diabetic or nondiabetic people, recruited in China.

Donors had no other autoimmune disease or infection in four weeks. The CDR3 consists of 17 residues. Germline lookup yields CDR1 DFQATT and CDR2 SNEGSKA (reference sequence). V shed 3 bases, J shed 0 bases, and the junction held 7 bases outside the gene matches. The study's findings and limits: Type 2 diabetes and control V and J usage correlated highly, about 0.97.

Comment on this clonotype: Its antigen remains unidentified.

The PCR template was genomic DNA. The TCR beta CDR3 region was amplified using 30 forward and 13 reverse primers. One entry per CDR3 protein, called by TCRdb with MiXCR from the multiplex PCR reads. The top ten clones hold about an eighth of a sample with 250,000 or so distinct CDR3 sequences, more than 45% of them seen once. This sequence originates from a man aged 18 to 30 with type 2 diabetes. The chain combines TRBV20-1 with TRBJ2-6; TRBD1 aligns across 8 bases. The material sequenced was peripheral blood mononuclear cells (PBMCs). The CDR3 region is CSARDRATISGANVLTF. DNA for the CDR3: TGCAGTGCTAGGGACAGGGCTACCATCTCTGGGGCCAACGTCCTGACTTTC.